This passage covers 5 T cell receptor beta chains from one sample sequenced in a study of shared clonotypes between healthy human individuals. This table comes from immunoSEQ multiplex PCR, and its TCRdb copy is limited to in-frame clones, with some not included. The sample consists of approximately 2.5 million clones, over 85% of them appearing once. Material for sequencing was naive CD4+ T cells sorted from blood. The subset: CD45RA+ positively selected. These receptors came from a young man in good health.

This clone has just a few counts. The chain uses TRBV30 and TRBJ1-1; 11 nucleotides match TRBD1. V lost 2 bases, J lost 4 bases, and 6 bases stayed unmatched. The CDR3 totals 15 residues. Germline loops: CDR1 GTSNPN, CDR2 SVGIG (reference sequence). CDR3 region: CAWSTRTGGFTEAFF. CDR3 in DNA: TGTGCCTGGAGTACGCGGACAGGGGGCTTCACTGAAGCTTTCTTT. The whole variable domain, filled in from reference TRBV30 and TRBJ1-1, reads SQTIHQWPATLVQPVGSPLSLECTVEGTSNPNLYWYRQAAGRGLQLLFYSVGIGQISSEVPQNLSASRPQDRQFILSSKKLLLSDSGFYLCAWSTRTGGFTEAFFGQGTRLTVV.

The chain combines TRBV6-6 with TRBJ1-6, with 7 bases fitting TRBD1. The CDR3 contains 15 residues. CDR1 and CDR2 from the germline V gene are MNHNY and SVGAGI (reference sequence). J was trimmed by 10 bases and V by 1 base; bases with no gene match: 7. The chain's CDR3 is CASSYFDRAGSPLHF. The DNA of the CDR3 is TGTGCCAGCAGTTACTTTGACAGGGCTGGGTCACCCCTCCACTTT.

The chain couples TRBV4-1 to TRBJ2-1, with D unclear. Trimming stripped 1 base from V and 0 bases from J, with 13 bases between. Germline V gives CDR1 MGHRA, CDR2 YSYEKL. The CDR3 runs 17 residues. The chain's CDR3 is CASSQGVPLSSYNEQFF. CDR3 nucleotides: TGCGCCAGCAGCCAAGGGGTTCCCCTCAGCTCCTACAATGAGCAGTTCTTC.

Points on this clone: This CDR3 is also generated by other DNA sequences in the sample. V and J are TRBV18 and TRBJ2-2; unclear D gene. The germline V and J ends were trimmed by 3 bases and 1 base, with 6 bases remaining between them. Germline V gene lookup returns CDR1 KGHSH and CDR2 LQKENI. This CDR3 has 14 residues. The CDR3 DNA is TGTGCCAGCTCACCTAGGGTGAACACCGGGGAGCTGTTTTTT. Amino acid sequence: CASSPRVNTGELFF.

The chain has TRBV10-1 and TRBJ2-7, with TRBD2 matching 7 bases. CDR1 and CDR2 (germline): WNHNN, SYGVQD (reference sequence). V shed 6 bases and J 3 bases; nucleotides not matched to a gene: 11. The CDR3 runs to 15 residues. CDR3 DNA: TGCGCCAGCAGCGAACCTTCGCGGGAGCTCTACGAGCAGTACTTC. Its translation is CASSEPSRELYEQYF.